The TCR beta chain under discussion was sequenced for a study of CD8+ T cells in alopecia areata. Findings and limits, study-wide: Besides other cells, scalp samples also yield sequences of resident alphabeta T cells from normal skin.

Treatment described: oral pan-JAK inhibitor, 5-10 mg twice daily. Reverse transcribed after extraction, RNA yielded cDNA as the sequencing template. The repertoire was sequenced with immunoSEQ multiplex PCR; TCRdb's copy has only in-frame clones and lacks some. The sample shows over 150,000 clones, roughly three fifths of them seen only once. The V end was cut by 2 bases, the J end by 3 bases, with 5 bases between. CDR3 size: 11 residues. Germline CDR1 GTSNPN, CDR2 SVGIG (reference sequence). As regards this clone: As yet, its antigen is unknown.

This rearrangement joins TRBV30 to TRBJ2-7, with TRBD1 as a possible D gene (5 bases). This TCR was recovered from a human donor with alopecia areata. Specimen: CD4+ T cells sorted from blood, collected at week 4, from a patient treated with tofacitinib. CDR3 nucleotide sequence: TGTGCCTGGAGTAGGGGCTACGAGCAGTACTTC. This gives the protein CAWSRGYEQYF.